This T cell receptor beta chain was documented in a study of beta chain features in type 1 diabetes. Regarding the study as a whole: Fewer insertions but more deletions were seen at VDJ junctions in type 1 diabetes patients. Healthy donors had naive, central memory and Treg TCRB repertoires that appeared less similar than those seen among patients. For Type 1 diabetes patients, all four CD4+ subsets carried TCRB CDR3s that were moderately but significantly shorter.

The authors reverse transcribed all of the isolated RNA, so sequencing captured expressed TCRB transcripts. Using immunoSEQ multiplex PCR, the repertoire was profiled, and TCRdb retains in-frame clones only, with some absent. This table has about 700,000 clones, 13% appearing once. Central memory, naive, regulatory and stem cell-like memory CD4+ cells were sorted by CD45RO/CCR7/CD25/CD127/CD95/CD27. This clone was observed a few times. The antigen is unknown. The V end was cut by 2 bases, the J end by 5 bases, with 3 bases between. The CDR3 totals 11 residues. Germline V lookup: CDR1 SEHNR, CDR2 FQNEAQ (reference sequence).

The rearrangement links TRBV7-9 to TRBJ2-5; D remains ambiguous. Input material: naive CD4+ T cells from blood. This TCR derives from a man between 18 and 29 years old with type 1 diabetes. In DNA form, the CDR3 reads TGTGCCAGCAGCTTATCCGAGACCCAGTACTTC. It is translated as CASSLSETQYF.